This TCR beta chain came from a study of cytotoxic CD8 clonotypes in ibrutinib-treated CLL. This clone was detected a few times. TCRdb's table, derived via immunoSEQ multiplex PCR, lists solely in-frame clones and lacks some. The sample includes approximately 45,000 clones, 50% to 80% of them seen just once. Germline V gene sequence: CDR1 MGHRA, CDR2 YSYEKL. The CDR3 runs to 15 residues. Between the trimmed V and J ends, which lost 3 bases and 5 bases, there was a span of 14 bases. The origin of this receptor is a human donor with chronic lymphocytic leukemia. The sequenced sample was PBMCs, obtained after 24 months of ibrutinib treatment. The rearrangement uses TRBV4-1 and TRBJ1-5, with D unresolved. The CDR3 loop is CASSQSTARHQPQHF. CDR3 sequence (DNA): TGCGCCAGCAGCCAGAGTACAGCGCGTCATCAGCCCCAGCATTTT.